The following is a T cell receptor beta chain sequence with its context. This clonotype was counted between two and nine times. Its binding antigen is unknown. One junction end disagrees with the germline gene, perhaps due to a read error. Counted from cysteine to phenylalanine, this CDR3 has 15 amino acids. The DNA shown is the 45-base CDR3, in frame from base 1. Sequences LGHNA (CDR1) and YNFKEQ (CDR2) are obtained from the germline V gene. This record belongs to a study of T cells after yellow fever vaccination (dated by TCRdb to between 2019 and 2020). For context, the study as a whole: Libraries from fractions with low cell numbers were prepared with the SMART-Seq v4 Ultra Low Input RNA kit. To track T-cell clones before and after primary and booster YFV17D yellow fever vaccination, bulk TCR alpha and beta repertoires were sequenced longitudinally. The cohort comprised two healthy male donors, one aged 18 to 29 and one aged 30 to 40 years. Blood was collected at multiple timepoints before and after primary and secondary immunization, and bulk PBMC replicates and cell subsets were isolated. Here is what the overall study found, with its caveats: Because only two donors were included in the study, the extent to which the findings can be generalized is limited. Computational filtering was needed because FACS-sorted repertoires could contain abundant contaminating clonotypes from the bulk population. A small fraction of clonotypes showed up in both the CD4 and CD8 compartments, probably as a result of convergent recombination. The secondary T-cell response was found to be weaker but faster than the primary response, with a peak reached on day 5 rather than on day 15. Most clones expanded after primary vaccination were re-detected after the booster (almost 98% of CD4 and 88% of CD8), suggesting broad memory maintenance.

TCRdb records Illumina NovaSeq 6000 as the sequencer. TCR cDNA was synthesized by 5'RACE template switching, which introduced a universal primer site and unique molecular identifiers. Priming for cDNA synthesis came from both the TCR alpha and TCR beta constant segments. Libraries were amplified in two PCR steps, with sample barcodes and sequencing adapters added in the second step. Sequencing of the libraries was done on either Illumina HiSeq 2500 (2x100 bp) or NovaSeq (2x150 bp). The authors' pipeline ran thus. Reads were demultiplexed and collapsed into UMI consensus sequences with MIGEC, and V(D)J alignment was performed with MiXCR. Using edgeR on replicate PBMC samples, clonotypes were called vaccine-responding if FDR was below 0.01 and the log2 fold change was above 5 up to day 15. Bulk clonotypes were assigned CD4 or CD8 identity according to which sequenced CD4 or CD8 repertoire held them at higher abundance. Using fastp at Q25 and MiXCR, TCRdb reprocessed the public reads and kept productive beta chains. Each record represents a unique CDR3 protein, reported with the most common genes and DNA among its rows. The V and J calls shown here were made by TCRdb, not taken from the authors' results. A total of some 400,000 distinct CDR3 sequences appear in this sample, 18% of them only once. The ten largest clones capture roughly a sixth of the sample.

The treatment or condition label of this sample denotes: live attenuated yellow fever vaccine strain. Two biological replicates of bulk PBMCs were collected at each blood-draw timepoint. A standard Ficoll-Paque protocol was used to isolate PBMCs from peripheral blood. RNA was extracted with TriZol from bulk PBMCs, CD4 and CD8 fractions, and dextramer-positive and dextramer-negative fractions. Sequenced here: PBMCs, sampled before the yellow fever booster vaccination. Recombination joined TRBV4-2 with TRBJ2-7, with 9 bases matching TRBD1. This receptor was obtained from a man aged 18 to 29 who received the YFV17D yellow fever vaccine. The bases read TGTGCCAGTAGCCAGGGACAGGGAGGGGAATACGAGCAGTACTTC. Translated, this gives CASSQGQGGEYEQYF.